What follows is one T cell receptor beta chain and its context. This clonotype was seen only a few times. Its antigen remains undetermined. The record has no base qualities; no much larger clone is one base away. This sample was sequenced with an Illumina HiSeq 1500. TCRdb reran the public reads through fastp at Q25 and MiXCR, keeping productive beta chains. CDR3 protein sequences are deduplicated, and each keeps its most common genes and DNA. The sample table lists under 850,000 distinct CDR3 sequences, around 32% of them with a count of one. Of the sample, 15% to 20% falls within the top ten clones. V is pared back by 5 bases and J by 4 bases, with 17 bases lying between the germline termini. The CDR3 runs 15 amino acids, cysteine and phenylalanine included. Only the CDR3 portion is preserved as DNA: 45 bases, with reading frame beginning at the first base. The germline V gene (reference sequence) provides CDR1 SEHNR and CDR2 FQNEAQ.

These data come from a study of T cell repertoires in cytomegalovirus infection (dated by TCRdb to between 2019 and 2020). Notes on the research overall: Peptide stimulations targeted recently identified HLA-C-restricted CMV epitopes, whose presentation resists viral immunomodulation, together with well-studied HLA-B-restricted epitopes. The HLA type of each donor mattered for the analysis, because public TCR beta signatures pointed to carriage of CMV infection along with the matching HLA type.

In the paper's terms, the treatment or condition label means: in vitro stimulation with specific CMV peptide epitopes to enrich CMV-specific T cells. The paper as a whole reports these results and caveats: The ex vivo response was dominated by HLA-C-restricted CMV-specific TCR beta clonotypes, and the single most frequent clonotype in two of eight donors was supplied by these HLA-C-restricted clonotypes. In both this cohort and an independent approximately 350-donor cohort, the cumulative frequency of public TCR beta family members distinguished carriers of CMV infection plus the relevant HLA type.

This clonotype was obtained from a human donor in good health (CMV status not recorded). Some clones in this sample may be carry-over from other donors' samples. The sample consisted of cultured PBMCs, taken from culture after CMV antigen stimulation. The sequence links TRBV7-9 to TRBJ1-1; perhaps TRBD1 is the D gene, with 5 bases matching. The DNA reads TGTGCCAGCAGCATCCGGTCGGGGGGGTTCACTGAAGCTTTCTTT. It is translated as CASSIRSGGFTEAFF.